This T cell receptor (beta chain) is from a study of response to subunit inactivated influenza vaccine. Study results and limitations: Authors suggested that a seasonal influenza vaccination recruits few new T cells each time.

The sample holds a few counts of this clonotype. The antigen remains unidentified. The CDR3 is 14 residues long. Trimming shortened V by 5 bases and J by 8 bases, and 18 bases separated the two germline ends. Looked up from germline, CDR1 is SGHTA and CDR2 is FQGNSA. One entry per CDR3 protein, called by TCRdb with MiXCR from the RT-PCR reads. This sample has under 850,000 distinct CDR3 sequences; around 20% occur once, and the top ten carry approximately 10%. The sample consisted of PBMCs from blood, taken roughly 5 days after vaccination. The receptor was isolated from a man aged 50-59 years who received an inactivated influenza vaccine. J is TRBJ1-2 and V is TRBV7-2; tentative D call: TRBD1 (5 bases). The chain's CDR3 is CASSAGPLRAGYTF. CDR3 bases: TGTGCCAGCAGCGCGGGACCCCTACGGGCAGGCTACACCTTC.